The rows below give T cell receptor beta chains drawn from one sample of a study of beta chain features in type 1 diabetes. Clones were sequenced by immunoSEQ multiplex PCR, and TCRdb holds only the in-frame ones, with some missing. The repertoire consists of fewer than 900,000 clones, with roughly 15% occurring once and the leading ten covering 0.02% to 0.03%. Specimen: naive CD4+ T cells from blood. These receptors originate from a woman in her late teens or twenties in good health. Both conserved end residues are part of each CDR3. A D gene is named only where the DNA matches it firmly. The listing skips clone size in some rows; elsewhere it reads once, few, many or a size class.

D gene: -
J gene: TRBJ2-4
clone size: -
V gene: TRBV18
CDR3 protein: CASSPPVGQGQNIQYF
CDR3 DNA: TGTGCCAGCTCACCACCGGTCGGGCAGGGTCAAAACATTCAGTACTTC

D gene: TRBD2
J gene: TRBJ2-5
clone size: -
V gene: TRBV7-2
CDR3 protein: CASSYISGRETQYF
CDR3 DNA: TGTGCCAGCAGCTATATTAGCGGGAGGGAGACCCAGTACTTC

D gene: -
J gene: TRBJ1-1
clone size: few
V gene: TRBV5-1
CDR3 protein: CASSADRPNTEAFF
CDR3 DNA: TGCGCCAGCAGCGCTGACAGGCCGAACACTGAAGCTTTCTTT

D gene: TRBD2
J gene: TRBJ2-7
clone size: -
V gene: TRBV6-5
CDR3 protein: CASSLGTSGTYEQYF
CDR3 DNA: TGTGCCAGCAGTTTAGGGACTAGCGGGACCTACGAGCAGTACTTC

D gene: -
J gene: TRBJ1-5
clone size: few
V gene: TRBV7-9
CDR3 protein: CASGSGPNQPQHF
CDR3 DNA: TGTGCCAGCGGTTCCGGGCCAAATCAGCCCCAGCATTTT

D gene: -
J gene: TRBJ1-2
clone size: -
V gene: TRBV28
CDR3 protein: CASSRDYGYTF
CDR3 DNA: TGTGCCAGCAGCAGGGACTATGGCTACACCTTC

D gene: TRBD1
J gene: TRBJ2-7
clone size: -
V gene: TRBV29-1
CDR3 protein: CSVRTGAEQYF
CDR3 DNA: TGCAGCGTCAGGACAGGGGCCGAGCAGTACTTC

D gene: -
J gene: TRBJ2-2
clone size: -
V gene: TRBV7-2
CDR3 protein: CASSLNNLNTGELFF
CDR3 DNA: TGTGCCAGCAGCTTGAATAATCTGAACACCGGGGAGCTGTTTTTT

D gene: TRBD2
J gene: TRBJ2-6
clone size: few
V gene: TRBV28
CDR3 protein: CASTRDGGFGRAGANVLTF
CDR3 DNA: TGTGCCAGCACCAGGGACGGTGGATTTGGGAGGGCTGGGGCCAACGTCCTGACTTTC

D gene: -
J gene: TRBJ2-7
clone size: few
V gene: TRBV6-6
CDR3 protein: CAAAHGQASYEQYF
CDR3 DNA: TGTGCCGCTGCTCACGGGCAAGCCTCCTACGAGCAGTACTTC

D gene: -
J gene: TRBJ2-3
clone size: few
V gene: TRBV7-2
CDR3 protein: CASRPSTNTQYF
CDR3 DNA: TGTGCCAGCAGGCCCAGTACGAATACGCAGTATTTT

D gene: -
J gene: TRBJ1-2
clone size: -
V gene: TRBV28
CDR3 protein: CASRTWGVVNYGYTF
CDR3 DNA: TGTGCCAGCAGGACCTGGGGTGTAGTTAACTATGGCTACACCTTC

D gene: -
J gene: TRBJ2-5
clone size: -
V gene: TRBV18
CDR3 protein: CASSSARPQAGTQYF
CDR3 DNA: TGTGCCAGCTCGTCTGCACGACCCCAGGCAGGGACCCAGTACTTC

D gene: -
J gene: TRBJ2-3
clone size: -
V gene: TRBV5-4
CDR3 protein: CASSFGPGRPDTQYF
CDR3 DNA: -

D gene: -
J gene: TRBJ2-3
clone size: few
V gene: TRBV7-2
CDR3 protein: CASSLRLDTQYF
CDR3 DNA: TGTGCCAGCAGCTTAAGGTTGGATACGCAGTATTTT

D gene: -
J gene: TRBJ2-7
clone size: few
V gene: TRBV15
CDR3 protein: CATSRPGLYEQYF
CDR3 DNA: TGTGCCACCAGCAGACCAGGCCTCTACGAGCAGTACTTC

D gene: -
J gene: TRBJ1-1
clone size: -
V gene: TRBV7-9
CDR3 protein: CASSPTGMRNTEAFF
CDR3 DNA: TGTGCCAGCAGCCCCACAGGGATGAGGAACACTGAAGCTTTCTTT

D gene: -
J gene: TRBJ2-7
clone size: few
V gene: TRBV28
CDR3 protein: CASSLSRYEQYF
CDR3 DNA: TGTGCCAGCAGTTTATCCCGGTACGAGCAGTACTTC

D gene: TRBD2
J gene: TRBJ2-7
clone size: -
V gene: TRBV7-2
CDR3 protein: CASSLVIAGAGGRSYEQYF
CDR3 DNA: TGTGCCAGCAGCTTAGTGATAGCGGGAGCGGGAGGTAGGTCCTACGAGCAGTACTTC

D gene: -
J gene: TRBJ2-2
clone size: -
V gene: TRBV5-5
CDR3 protein: CASNFGTGELFF
CDR3 DNA: TGTGCCAGCAACTTCGGCACCGGGGAGCTGTTTTTT

D gene: -
J gene: TRBJ2-7
clone size: -
V gene: TRBV11-3
CDR3 protein: CASSLGPSYEQYF
CDR3 DNA: TGTGCCAGCAGCTTAGGACCCTCCTACGAGCAGTACTTC

D gene: -
J gene: TRBJ2-2
clone size: -
V gene: TRBV9
CDR3 protein: CASSVALELGELFF
CDR3 DNA: TGTGCCAGCAGCGTAGCTTTGGAACTGGGGGAGCTGTTTTTT

D gene: TRBD1
J gene: TRBJ1-2
clone size: few
V gene: TRBV29-1
CDR3 protein: CSVVSARGRENYGYTF
CDR3 DNA: TGCAGCGTTGTGAGCGCCAGGGGGCGCGAGAACTATGGCTACACCTTC

D gene: TRBD2
J gene: TRBJ2-7
clone size: few
V gene: TRBV7-2
CDR3 protein: CASSLEGGASPYEQYF
CDR3 DNA: TGTGCCAGCAGCTTAGAGGGAGGGGCCAGCCCCTACGAGCAGTACTTC

D gene: -
J gene: TRBJ2-1
clone size: few
V gene: TRBV29-1
CDR3 protein: CSAKVPADYREQFF
CDR3 DNA: TGCAGCGCTAAAGTCCCGGCGGACTATCGTGAGCAGTTCTTC

D gene: TRBD1
J gene: TRBJ2-1
clone size: -
V gene: TRBV25-1
CDR3 protein: CASSPAGTGPNEQFF
CDR3 DNA: TGTGCCAGCAGTCCCGCCGGGACAGGGCCCAATGAGCAGTTCTTC

D gene: TRBD1
J gene: TRBJ2-1
clone size: many
V gene: TRBV10-3
CDR3 protein: CAISRTGDADEQFF
CDR3 DNA: TGTGCCATCAGTAGGACAGGAGATGCAGATGAGCAGTTCTTC

D gene: TRBD1
J gene: TRBJ1-2
clone size: few
V gene: TRBV2
CDR3 protein: CASEQGGSFGYTF
CDR3 DNA: TGTGCCAGCGAACAGGGGGGCAGTTTTGGCTACACCTTC

D gene: -
J gene: TRBJ2-2
clone size: few
V gene: TRBV2
CDR3 protein: CASSEQGNTNTGELFF
CDR3 DNA: TGTGCCAGCAGCGAACAGGGAAACACGAACACCGGGGAGCTGTTTTTT

D gene: -
J gene: TRBJ2-7
clone size: -
V gene: TRBV4-3
CDR3 protein: CASSQDHARGAYEQYF
CDR3 DNA: TGCGCCAGCAGCCAAGATCATGCCAGGGGGGCGTACGAGCAGTACTTC

D gene: -
J gene: TRBJ1-1
clone size: -
V gene: TRBV2
CDR3 protein: CASSEEINTEAFF
CDR3 DNA: TGTGCCAGCAGTGAGGAAATAAACACTGAAGCTTTCTTT

D gene: -
J gene: TRBJ1-1
clone size: few
V gene: TRBV5-6
CDR3 protein: CASSSAMNTEAFF
CDR3 DNA: TGTGCCAGCAGCTCGGCGATGAACACTGAAGCTTTCTTT

D gene: TRBD1
J gene: TRBJ2-1
clone size: few
V gene: TRBV11-2
CDR3 protein: CASSPRDRGFSSSYNEQFF
CDR3 DNA: TGTGCCAGCAGCCCCCGGGACAGGGGCTTTTCGAGCTCCTACAATGAGCAGTTCTTC

D gene: -
J gene: TRBJ2-7
clone size: -
V gene: TRBV11-1
CDR3 protein: CASGLSPSYEQYF
CDR3 DNA: TGTGCCAGCGGCCTATCCCCCTCCTACGAGCAGTACTTC

D gene: TRBD1
J gene: TRBJ2-7
clone size: few
V gene: TRBV2
CDR3 protein: CASRTGTGGYEQYF
CDR3 DNA: TGTGCCAGCAGAACCGGGACAGGGGGCTACGAGCAGTACTTC

D gene: TRBD2
J gene: TRBJ2-5
clone size: few
V gene: TRBV6-6
CDR3 protein: CASRRTSGRARETQYF
CDR3 DNA: TGTGCCAGCAGACGGACTAGCGGGAGGGCCCGGGAGACCCAGTACTTC

D gene: -
J gene: TRBJ2-7
clone size: few
V gene: TRBV4-3
CDR3 protein: CASSQDARAYEQYF
CDR3 DNA: TGCGCCAGCAGCCAAGATGCCAGGGCCTACGAGCAGTACTTC

D gene: -
J gene: TRBJ2-7
clone size: -
V gene: TRBV4-3
CDR3 protein: CASSVNTGSSYEQYF
CDR3 DNA: TGCGCCAGCAGCGTAAACACAGGGAGCTCCTACGAGCAGTACTTC

D gene: TRBD2
J gene: TRBJ2-1
clone size: -
V gene: TRBV6-1
CDR3 protein: CASSLAGGFVDEQFF
CDR3 DNA: TGTGCCAGCAGTCTAGCGGGAGGGTTTGTGGATGAGCAGTTCTTC

D gene: -
J gene: TRBJ2-3
clone size: few
V gene: TRBV5-4
CDR3 protein: CASSPASGTDTQYF
CDR3 DNA: TGTGCCAGCAGCCCGGCTAGCGGCACAGATACGCAGTATTTT

D gene: TRBD1
J gene: TRBJ2-5
clone size: few
V gene: TRBV7-2
CDR3 protein: CASRDRGQETQYF
CDR3 DNA: TGTGCCAGCAGGGACAGGGGGCAGGAGACCCAGTACTTC

D gene: -
J gene: TRBJ1-1
clone size: -
V gene: TRBV5-1
CDR3 protein: CASRGDTEAFF
CDR3 DNA: TGCGCCAGCAGAGGGGACACTGAAGCTTTCTTT

D gene: -
J gene: TRBJ2-3
clone size: -
V gene: TRBV6-5
CDR3 protein: CASSYLTSDTQYF
CDR3 DNA: TGTGCCAGCAGTTATCTTACCTCAGATACGCAGTATTTT

D gene: -
J gene: TRBJ1-3
clone size: -
V gene: TRBV9
CDR3 protein: CASSVAASENTIYF
CDR3 DNA: TGTGCCAGCAGCGTAGCAGCCTCGGAAAACACCATATATTTT

D gene: -
J gene: TRBJ2-3
clone size: few
V gene: TRBV4-3
CDR3 protein: CASSQSSRNTQYF
CDR3 DNA: TGCGCCAGCAGCCAATCATCTAGAAATACGCAGTATTTT

D gene: -
J gene: TRBJ2-7
clone size: few
V gene: TRBV7-2
CDR3 protein: CASSHVTYEQYF
CDR3 DNA: TGTGCCAGCAGCCACGTGACCTACGAGCAGTACTTC

D gene: TRBD2
J gene: TRBJ2-2
clone size: -
V gene: TRBV19
CDR3 protein: CASSLGRVGTGELFF
CDR3 DNA: TGTGCCAGTAGTCTGGGGAGGGTGGGCACCGGGGAGCTGTTTTTT

D gene: -
J gene: TRBJ1-4
clone size: many
V gene: TRBV7-2
CDR3 protein: CASSRQLGEKLFF
CDR3 DNA: TGTGCCAGCAGCCGACAGTTGGGTGAAAAACTGTTTTTT

D gene: TRBD1
J gene: TRBJ2-3
clone size: -
V gene: TRBV7-2
CDR3 protein: CASSHRPGQGITDTQYF
CDR3 DNA: TGTGCCAGCAGCCATAGACCGGGACAGGGGATCACAGATACGCAGTATTTT

D gene: -
J gene: TRBJ2-6
clone size: -
V gene: TRBV9
CDR3 protein: CASSATGSGANVLTF
CDR3 DNA: TGTGCCAGCAGCGCCACAGGGAGTGGGGCCAACGTCCTGACTTTC

D gene: TRBD2
J gene: TRBJ2-2
clone size: -
V gene: TRBV9
CDR3 protein: CASSGALGGRATGELFF
CDR3 DNA: TGTGCCAGCAGCGGAGCCTTAGGCGGGAGGGCCACCGGGGAGCTGTTTTTT

D gene: TRBD1
J gene: TRBJ2-1
clone size: -
V gene: TRBV7-3
CDR3 protein: CASSLRGPPYNEQFF
CDR3 DNA: TGTGCCAGCAGCCTAAGGGGGCCACCTTACAATGAGCAGTTCTTC

D gene: TRBD2
J gene: TRBJ2-1
clone size: -
V gene: TRBV19
CDR3 protein: CASNPASGIPSSYNEQFF
CDR3 DNA: TGTGCCAGTAATCCTGCTAGCGGGATCCCCAGCTCCTACAATGAGCAGTTCTTC